The 4 T cell receptor beta chains presented below share a single source sample, sequenced in a study of shared clonotypes between healthy human individuals. The data were produced by immunoSEQ multiplex PCR, yet TCRdb's version contains in-frame clones alone and is incomplete. The profile shows approximately 2.4 million clones, almost 96% of them singletons. The sequenced sample was naive CD4+ T cells sorted from blood. Subset defined: CD45RA+ positively selected. All receptors come from a young man in good health.

The chain combines TRBV15 with TRBJ1-5; no definite D call. Trimming pared 0 bases from V and 9 bases from J, leaving 12 bases between. CDR1 and CDR2 from the germline V gene are LNHNV and YYDKDF (reference sequence). This CDR3 contains 14 residues. CDR3 DNA: TGTGCCACCAGCAGAGATCTGGACGTCCCGCCCCAGCATTTT. Residues: CATSRDLDVPPQHF.

V gene TRBV6-1 combines with J gene TRBJ1-1, with 7 nucleotides matching TRBD1. CDR3 length: 13 amino acids. CDR1 and CDR2 (germline): MNHNS, SASEGT. V shed 7 bases and J 4 bases; nucleotides not matched to a gene: 6. The CDR3 coding sequence is TGTGCCAGCAACGGACAGGTAGCCACTGAAGCTTTCTTT. Encoded protein: CASNGQVATEAFF.

This clone occurred once. J is TRBJ2-7 and V is TRBV2; no clear D. Germline V CDR1 and CDR2: SNHLY, FYNNEI. The V and J ends lost 4 bases and 10 bases respectively, with 17 bases between them. The CDR3 loop spans 13 amino acids. CDR3 sequence: CASSVGNEVRQYF. The CDR3 nucleotides are TGTGCCAGCAGTGTGGGGAACGAAGTTAGACAGTACTTC.

V usage is TRBV4-1 and J usage is TRBJ1-2, with D maybe TRBD1 (6 bases). V lost 5 bases to trimming and J lost 7 bases, with 11 bases between them. This CDR3 contains 12 residues. Germline V gene lookup returns CDR1 MGHRA and CDR2 YSYEKL. The CDR3 DNA reads as TGCGCCAGCAGCTTGGGGGCGGGTGGCTACACCTTC. The encoded protein is CASSLGAGGYTF.